These 22 T cell receptor beta chains share one sample of origin, sequenced in a study of blood T cell repertoires in COVID-19. Sequencing used immunoSEQ multiplex PCR; TCRdb keeps in-frame clones, though not all of them. The repertoire consists of 100,000 to 150,000 clones, with around 74% occurring once and the leading ten covering about 6.3%. The sequenced sample was peripheral blood. The origin of the receptors is a man aged 80 or over with COVID-19, enrolled during active disease.

The chain joins TRBV28 to TRBJ1-2, with D maybe TRBD1 (6 bases). With 3 bases removed from V and 0 bases from J, the gap between germline ends came to 11 bases. CDR1 is MDHEN and CDR2 is SYDVKM in the germline V gene. The CDR3 is 15 amino acids. CDR3 nucleotides: TGTGCCAGCAGTTTCAACAGGGCCCCTAACTATGGCTACACCTTC. It yields the protein CASSFNRAPNYGYTF.

The chain links TRBV28 to TRBJ2-1, with a weak D call TRBD2 (5 bases). The germline V and J ends were trimmed by 6 bases and 5 bases, with 14 bases remaining between them. The CDR3 runs 14 residues. Germline V gives CDR1 MDHEN, CDR2 SYDVKM. The CDR3 protein is CASRSRRQNNEQFF. CDR3 DNA: TGTGCCAGCAGATCTCGGAGGCAGAACAATGAGCAGTTCTTC.

The chain couples TRBV6-2 or TRBV6-3 to TRBJ2-7; D might be TRBD2 (5 bases). The germline gives CDR1 MNHEY, CDR2 SVGEGT. Trimming removed 1 base from V and 1 base from J, with 20 bases in between. This CDR3 region has 18 residues. The CDR3 DNA reads TGTGCCAGCAGTTACTTCGGACTTGCCCGTTCTAGATCCTACGAGCAGTACTTC. Protein sequence: CASSYFGLARSRSYEQYF.

V gene TRBV12-3 or TRBV12-4 combines with J gene TRBJ2-3; D is uncertain. The V end was cut by 6 bases, the J end by 0 bases, with 4 bases between. The CDR3 runs to 12 residues. This chain's CDR3 is CASSQSTDTQYF. CDR3 DNA sequence: TGTGCCAGCAGCCAAAGCACAGATACGCAGTATTTT.

The chain is built from TRBV24-1 and TRBJ1-2; D not certain. Trimming removed 4 bases from V and 1 base from J, with 9 bases in between. CDR3 length equals 14 residues. Per the germline V gene, CDR1 is KGHDR and CDR2 is SFDVKD. The CDR3 nucleotides read TGTGCCACCAGTGAGGTCGGGAATAACTATGGCTACACCTTC. This translates into CATSEVGNNYGYTF.

The V and J genes are TRBV13 and TRBJ2-7, with D possibly being TRBD2 (5 bases). Germline V gene lookup returns CDR1 PRHDT and CDR2 FYEKMQ (reference sequence). The CDR3 covers 15 residues. Trimming cost V 3 bases and J 0 bases, with 12 bases left between them. CDR3 sequence reads: CASSLGGLSSYEQYF. CDR3 sequence (DNA): TGTGCCAGCAGCTTGGGCGGGCTGAGCTCCTACGAGCAGTACTTC.

The rearrangement links TRBV6-5 to TRBJ1-1, with 10 bases fitting TRBD1. The CDR3 runs to 14 residues. Losses at the gene ends were 8 bases for V and 5 bases for J; bases not matched to a gene: 8. Germline CDR1 and CDR2: MNHEY and SVGAGI. The CDR3 DNA reads TGTGCCAGCCGCCGGGACAGGGGATATACTGAAGCTTTCTTT. The encoded protein is CASRRDRGYTEAFF.

The genes are TRBV7-9 and TRBJ1-1; 7 nucleotides line up with TRBD1. Germline CDR1 SEHNR, CDR2 FQNEAQ (reference sequence). The CDR3 is 14 amino acids. J lost 4 bases, V lost 5 bases, and 7 bases had no gene match. The CDR3, as DNA: TGTGCCAGCAGCCAGGGGAACAGGGGCACTGAAGCTTTCTTT. Translation: CASSQGNRGTEAFF. Drawing the rest from reference TRBV7-9 and TRBJ1-1, the complete variable domain is DTGVSQNPRHKITKRGQNVTFRCDPISEHNRLYWYRQTLGQGPEFLTYFQNEAQLEKSRLLSDRFSAERPKGSFSTLEIQRTEQGDSAMYLCASSQGNRGTEAFFGQGTRLTVV.

CDR3 nucleotide sequence: TGTGCCAGCAGCCAAGAGGCGGGAGGGCCTTCCTACGAGCAGTACTTC. It is translated as CASSQEAGGPSYEQYF. This rearrangement joins TRBV4-2 to TRBJ2-7; TRBD2 aligns across 9 bases. Trimming took 0 bases from V and 1 from J; bases not matched to a gene: 4. In germline, CDR1 is LGHNA, CDR2 YNFKEQ. The CDR3 has 16 residues.

This clone has only one observation. The V and J genes are TRBV28 and TRBJ2-1, with a weak D call TRBD2 (6 bases). This CDR3 is built from 15 residues. CDR1 is MDHEN, CDR2 SYDVKM, per germline. Deletions cut 5 bases from V and 0 bases from J, with 11 bases between. CDR3 loop: CASSPGGSSYNEQFF. The CDR3 nucleotides read TGTGCCAGCAGTCCCGGGGGAAGCTCCTACAATGAGCAGTTCTTC.

This clone occurred a few times. The chain uses TRBV11-1 and TRBJ1-4; 10 bases are a match to TRBD1. CDR1 SGHAT and CDR2 FQDESV come from the germline V gene (reference sequence). Trimming removed 8 bases from V and 8 bases from J; junction bases left unmatched: 11. The CDR3 contains 15 residues. Written as DNA, the CDR3 is TGTGCCAGCGGATCGCGACAGGGGGCAAGAGAAAAACTGTTTTTT. Protein: CASGSRQGAREKLFF.

The rearrangement uses TRBV2 and TRBJ2-3; weak D call: TRBD2 (5 bases). V was trimmed by 1 base and J by 2 bases, leaving 10 bases between them. Germline CDR1 SNHLY, CDR2 FYNNEI. The CDR3 covers 15 residues. The DNA for the CDR3 is TGTGCCAGCAGTGAAGAGGGAGTACCCACAGATACGCAGTATTTT. It yields the protein CASSEEGVPTDTQYF.

A word on this clone: The same CDR3 arises from other DNA sequences in this sample as well. This sequence joins TRBV28 and TRBJ2-7; tentatively, D is TRBD1 (5 bases). Per the germline V gene, CDR1 is MDHEN and CDR2 is SYDVKM. This CDR3 region has 11 residues. V was clipped by 6 bases and J by 3 bases, with 6 bases between them. The CDR3 protein is CASRTDYEQYF. For the CDR3, the DNA is TGTGCCAGCAGGACAGACTACGAGCAGTACTTC.

V gene TRBV7-8 combines with J gene TRBJ2-5; D remains ambiguous. The CDR3 is 11 amino acids. Germline V gene lookup returns CDR1 SGHVS and CDR2 FQNEAQ. V lost 5 bases to trimming and J lost 5 bases, with 6 bases between them. CDR3 DNA sequence: TGTGCCAGCAGCGTACAGGAGACCCAGTACTTC. This translates into CASSVQETQYF.

The rearrangement uses TRBV16 and TRBJ1-2; D remains unclear. V was pared by 1 base and J by 2 bases, with 8 bases between. Germline loops: CDR1 KGHSY, CDR2 FQNENV. The CDR3 runs 14 residues. CDR3 amino acids: CASSQWVGNYGYTF. CDR3 bases: TGTGCCAGCAGCCAATGGGTGGGCAACTATGGCTACACCTTC.

This rearrangement joins TRBV5-4 to TRBJ1-2, with D uncertain. This CDR3 has 15 amino acids. Germline V gives CDR1 SGHNT, CDR2 YYREEE (reference sequence). The V gene lost 4 bases and the J gene lost 2 bases, with 15 bases spanning the gap. The CDR3: CASSPGGTENYGYTF. CDR3 sequence (DNA): TGTGCCAGCAGCCCTGGTGGTACAGAAAACTATGGCTACACCTTC.

This clone was observed a few times. This chain links TRBV5-4 with TRBJ2-7, with D possibly TRBD1 on 6 matching bases. CDR1 and CDR2 from the germline V gene are SGHNT and YYREEE (reference sequence). Trimming took 4 bases from V and 2 from J, leaving 16 bases between them. The CDR3 has 15 residues. CDR3 in amino acids: CASSETLGAAYEQYF. CDR3 nucleotides: TGTGCCAGCAGCGAAACATTGGGGGCGGCCTACGAGCAGTACTTC.

The chain is built from TRBV7-3 and TRBJ2-1; the D gene is possibly TRBD2 (5 bases). CDR1 and CDR2 from the germline V gene are SGHTA and FQGTGA. Trimming took off 8 bases at V and 6 bases at J, with 14 bases between the two ends. The CDR3 totals 13 residues. CDR3 sequence reads: CASGLSGGNEQFF. The CDR3 DNA is TGTGCCAGCGGACTGAGTGGTGGCAATGAGCAGTTCTTC.

CDR3 protein: CASSPGTGVSNQPQHF. Here the CDR3 DNA reads TGTGCCAGCAGCCCCGGGACAGGGGTTAGCAATCAGCCCCAGCATTTT. V gene TRBV9 combines with J gene TRBJ1-5; TRBD1 agrees at 10 bases. The CDR3 runs 16 residues. V dropped 4 bases and J dropped 0; count of bases not matched to a gene: 4. Germline values: CDR1 SGDLS, CDR2 YYNGEE.

The CDR3 sequence is CASTRRGGLNTEAFF. The CDR3 DNA sequence: TGTGCCAGCACCCGGAGAGGGGGCCTGAACACTGAAGCTTTCTTT. This rearrangement joins TRBV7-2 to TRBJ1-1; 7 bases align to TRBD1. The CDR3 totals 15 residues. V dropped 7 bases and J dropped 0; count of bases not matched to a gene: 8. CDR1 is SGHTA, CDR2 FQGNSA, per germline.

The chain links TRBV12-5 to TRBJ1-2; 9 bases line up with TRBD1. The CDR3 runs 16 residues. The germline V gene has CDR1 LGHNT and CDR2 FRNRAP. Trimming cost V 5 bases and J 8 bases; bases outside gene matches: 15. CDR3 nucleotide sequence: TGTGCTAGTGGTCCGGGACAGGGCTGGAGGTCGGAGGGCTACACCTTC. Its translation is CASGPGQGWRSEGYTF.

The J gene is TRBJ2-1, the V gene TRBV5-4, with 12 bases matching TRBD2. Germline V CDR1 and CDR2: SGHNT, YYREEE (reference sequence). This CDR3 is 16 amino acids long. V was pared by 4 bases and J by 4 bases, with 6 bases of the junction left unmatched. The CDR3 bases are TGTGCCAGCAGCGTAGCGGGACTAGCGGGTTACAATGAGCAGTTCTTC. Amino acid sequence: CASSVAGLAGYNEQFF.